This passage covers 14 T cell receptor beta chains from one sample sequenced in a study of T cell repertoires in cytomegalovirus infection. These TCRs' antigens remain unknown. MiXCR was run by TCRdb on the reads, yielding one entry per CDR3 protein. This sample has 750,000 to 950,000 distinct CDR3 sequences, with almost 30% found just once. The sample was cultured CD8+ T cells from PBMCs, taken from culture after CMV antigen stimulation. Every receptor here comes from a human donor in good health (CMV status not recorded). Some clones in this sample may be carry-over from other donors' samples.

The V gene is TRBV28, the J gene TRBJ2-7; D possibly corresponds to TRBD2 (5 bases). This CDR3 spans 13 amino acids. V was pared by 5 bases and J by 6 bases, with 14 bases between. CDR1 and CDR2 from the germline V gene are MDHEN and SYDVKM. The CDR3 nucleotides are TGTGCCAGCAGTGATCGTCCCGGAGGCGAGCAGTACGTC. As protein: CASSDRPGGEQYV.

This clonotype occurred a few times. This chain links TRBV12-3 or TRBV12-4 with TRBJ2-1; the D is unclear. The CDR3 runs 16 residues. V lost 3 bases to trimming and J lost 4 bases, with 16 bases between them. DNA for the CDR3: TGTGCCAGCAGTTTCGCGACTGCTAGAGGATACAATGAGCAGTTCTTC. Protein product: CASSFATARGYNEQFF.

The chain couples TRBV27 to TRBJ2-1, with D possibly matching TRBD1 (6 bases). V gave up 6 bases and J gave up 0 bases, with 9 bases separating them. CDR1 and CDR2 from the germline V gene are MNHEY and SMNVEV (reference sequence). This CDR3 is built from 14 residues. The CDR3, as DNA: TGTGCCAGCAGAGACAGGAGCTCCTACAATGAGCAGTTCTTC. Translation gives CASRDRSSYNEQFF.

This clonotype has more than one count but fewer than ten. V usage is TRBV12-3 or TRBV12-4 and J usage is TRBJ2-3; 12 bases agree with TRBD1. J lost 4 bases, V lost 6 bases, and 5 bases had no gene match. The CDR3 covers 15 residues. CDR3 nucleotide sequence: TGTGCCAGCAGGCCGGGACAGGGGGCTGCAGATACGCAGTATTTT. Its translation is CASRPGQGAADTQYF.

The chain links TRBV29-1 to TRBJ1-1, with 7 bases that match TRBD1. Germline V gives CDR1 SQVTM, CDR2 ANQGSEA. The V and J ends lost 3 bases and 13 bases, in that order; junction bases with no gene match: 17. The CDR3 consists of 14 residues. For the CDR3, the DNA is TGCAGCGTTGACTATACTCAAGGACCGGGACAGCTTTTCTTT. Its translation is CSVDYTQGPGQLFF.

In this sample, this clonotype turned up a few times. The gene calls are TRBV7-2 and TRBJ2-2; no clear D gene. The germline gives CDR1 SGHTA, CDR2 FQGNSA. The CDR3 loop spans 14 amino acids. Trimming shortened V by 2 bases and J by 3 bases, and 7 bases separated the two germline ends. CDR3 sequence (DNA): TGTGCCAGCAGCTTACGCTCGTACACCGGGGAGCTGTTTTTT. Protein: CASSLRSYTGELFF.

CDR3 amino acids: CASVIQDTSSTDTQYF. Here the CDR3 DNA reads TGTGCCAGCGTCATCCAGGACACCTCTAGCACAGATACGCAGTATTTT. The J gene is TRBJ2-3, the V gene TRBV2; perhaps TRBD1 as D (5 bases). From germline, CDR1 is SNHLY and CDR2 FYNNEI. The length of the CDR3 is 16 residues. Trimming took 8 bases from V and 0 from J, leaving 18 bases between them.

The V gene is TRBV12-5, the J gene TRBJ2-7; 7 bases align to TRBD1. There are 12 residues in the CDR3. The junction had 4 bases not matched to a gene; V was cut back by 5 bases and J by 6 bases. CDR1 LGHNT and CDR2 FRNRAP come from the germline V gene. The CDR3 DNA follows: TGTGCTAGTGGTGAGGGGGCTTCCGAGCAGTACTTC. Encoded protein: CASGEGASEQYF.

This clonotype appeared many times. This chain uses TRBV7-2 with TRBJ2-5, with D maybe TRBD2 (7 bases). Trimming took off 2 bases at V and 3 bases at J, with 10 bases between the two ends. The CDR3 contains 14 residues. In germline, CDR1 is SGHTA, CDR2 FQGNSA. CDR3 sequence reads: CASSLRGGKETQYF. CDR3 nucleotide sequence: TGTGCCAGCAGCTTAAGGGGGGGGAAAGAGACCCAGTACTTC. Full variable domain (rest looked up from reference TRBV7-2 and TRBJ2-5): GAGVSQSPSNKVTEKGKDVELRCDPISGHTALYWYRQSLGQGLEFLIYFQGNSAPDKSGLPSDRFSAERTGGSVSTLTIQRTQQEDSAVYLCASSLRGGKETQYFGPGTRLLVL.

This clonotype was counted at least ten times. This chain uses TRBV7-2 with TRBJ1-4, with D maybe TRBD1 (5 bases). V dropped 0 bases and J dropped 8 bases, with 10 bases sitting between them. This CDR3 contains 14 residues. The germline CDR1 and CDR2 sequences are SGHTA and FQGNSA. CDR3 sequence (DNA): TGTGCCAGCAGCTTAGCCTCCAGGGTCGAAAAACTGTTTTTT. Protein sequence: CASSLASRVEKLFF.

This clonotype was recorded at least ten times. This chain joins TRBV20-1 and TRBJ1-1, with a possible D match to TRBD1 (5 bases). The CDR3 is made up of 14 amino acids. V lost 6 bases to trimming and J lost 0 bases, with 14 bases between them. Germline V gene data show CDR1 as DFQATT and CDR2 as SNEGSKA (reference sequence). DNA for the CDR3: TGCAGTGCCATCCGGGGGGGGATGAACACTGAAGCTTTCTTT. This encodes CSAIRGGMNTEAFF.

The chain recombines TRBV5-6 with TRBJ1-2, with 8 nucleotides matching TRBD1. The CDR3 length is 17 residues. Losses at the gene ends were 2 bases for V and 8 bases for J; bases not matched to a gene: 17. The germline CDR1 and CDR2 sequences are SGHDT and YYEEEE. Here the CDR3 reads CASSFLGLTGERSGYTF. CDR3 in DNA: TGTGCCAGCAGCTTTCTAGGGTTGACAGGGGAAAGGAGCGGCTACACCTTC.

This clonotype was counted only a few times. This chain links TRBV7-6 with TRBJ1-2, with D possibly being TRBD1 (6 bases). CDR3 length equals 19 residues. Trimming removed 5 bases from V and 3 bases from J, with 28 bases in between. The germline gives CDR1 SGHVS, CDR2 FNYEAQ. This chain's CDR3 is CASSGRRDKRGAHYYGYTF. CDR3 sequence (DNA): TGTGCCAGCAGCGGACGTAGAGATAAGAGGGGGGCCCACTACTATGGCTACACCTTC.

This clonotype was picked up a small number of times. The chain employs TRBV6-5 and TRBJ2-5; 9 bases align to TRBD2. The CDR3 has 15 amino acids. V dropped 0 bases and J dropped 5; count of bases not matched to a gene: 4. Per germline, CDR1 MNHEY and CDR2 SVGAGI. The CDR3 nucleotides read TGTGCCAGCAGTTACTCGGGACTAGCCGAGGAGACCCAGTACTTC. Its protein is CASSYSGLAEETQYF.